This T cell receptor beta chain was profiled in a study of regulatory T cells in long-lasting Graves disease. Study findings and constraints: Persistent cases favored TRBV28, TRBJ1-2 and TRBJ2-5.

The CDR3 has 10 amino acids. V was pared by 5 bases and J by 11 bases, with 9 bases between. This clonotype was seen ten or more times. Its antigen is still unknown. Combining iRepertoire HTBI primers with Arm-PCR of CDR3 regions, the authors built TCR beta libraries. TCRdb called the multiplex PCR reads again in MiXCR, with one record for every CDR3 protein. The table includes around 500,000 distinct CDR3 sequences, approximately 12% detected once. Specified time point: newly diagnosed GD, antithyroid drugs for less than 3 months. RNA extracted from PBMCs served as the sequencing template. The data also belong to a second study, concerning T cells in Graves' hyperthyroidism and ophthalmopathy. That source adds: HTBI primers drove first-round RT-PCR of the TCR CDR3.

This sequence was found in a woman aged 30 to 39 with Graves disease. The chain uses TRBV12-3 or TRBV12-4 and TRBJ1-1; D call uncertain. Sequencing used peripheral blood mononuclear cells (PBMCs), obtained at new diagnosis, from a patient treated with antithyroid drugs. The CDR3 DNA reads TGTGCCAGCAGTCTGGGATCGGCTTTCTTT. Protein: CASSLGSAFF.